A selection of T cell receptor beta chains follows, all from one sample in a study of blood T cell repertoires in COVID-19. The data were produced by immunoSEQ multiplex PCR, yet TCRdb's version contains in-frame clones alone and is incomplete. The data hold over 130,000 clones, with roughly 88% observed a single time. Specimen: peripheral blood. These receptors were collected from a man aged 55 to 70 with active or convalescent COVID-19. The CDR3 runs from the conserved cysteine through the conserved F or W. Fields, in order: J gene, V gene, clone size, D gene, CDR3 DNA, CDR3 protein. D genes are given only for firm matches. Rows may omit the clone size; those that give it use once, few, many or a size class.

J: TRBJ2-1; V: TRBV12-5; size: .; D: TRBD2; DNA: TGTGCTAGTGGTTTGGTAAGCGGGACGGGCCATGAGCAGTTCTTC; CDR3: CASGLVSGTGHEQFF
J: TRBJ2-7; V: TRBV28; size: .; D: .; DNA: TGTGCCAGCAGCAACCACAGGGATCCCTACGAGCAGTACTTC; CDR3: CASSNHRDPYEQYF
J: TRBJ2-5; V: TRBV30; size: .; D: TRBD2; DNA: TGTGCCTGGAGGGGGGGACTAGCGGGACGAGAGACCCAGTACTTC; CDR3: CAWRGGLAGRETQYF
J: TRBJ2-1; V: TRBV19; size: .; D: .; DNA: TGTGCCAGTAGTATAGTTGCGGGATCCTACAATGAGCAGTTCTTC; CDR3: CASSIVAGSYNEQFF
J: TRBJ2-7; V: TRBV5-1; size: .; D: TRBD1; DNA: TGCGCCAGCAGCGTCGGGACAGGGTTTAGGGCCAGCGAGCAGTACTTC; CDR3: CASSVGTGFRASEQYF
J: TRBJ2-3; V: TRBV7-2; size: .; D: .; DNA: TGTGCCAGCAGCTTAGGGGCCAGGGTTCTGAGCACAGATACGCAGTATTTT; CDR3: CASSLGARVLSTDTQYF
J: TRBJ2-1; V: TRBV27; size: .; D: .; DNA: TGTGCCAGCCTGGGGGGGGGCGCTTACAATGAGCAGTTCTTC; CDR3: CASLGGGAYNEQFF
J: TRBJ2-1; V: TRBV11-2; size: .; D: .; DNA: TGTGCCAGCAGCTTTTTAGCGGACCCCTACAATGAGCAGTTCTTC; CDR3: CASSFLADPYNEQFF
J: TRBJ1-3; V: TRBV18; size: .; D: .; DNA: TGTGCCAGCTCACGCTCTATAGACTCTGGAAACACCATATATTTT; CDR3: CASSRSIDSGNTIYF
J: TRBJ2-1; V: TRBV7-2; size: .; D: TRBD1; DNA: TGTGCCAGCAGCCCTAGACAGGGTTCCTACAATGAGCAGTTCTTC; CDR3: CASSPRQGSYNEQFF
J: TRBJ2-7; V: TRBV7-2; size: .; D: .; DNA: TGTGCCAGCAGCTTAGAGCCTGGACTGTACGAGCAGTACTTC; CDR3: CASSLEPGLYEQYF
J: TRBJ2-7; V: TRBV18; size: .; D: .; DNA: TGTGCCAGCTCACCGGGGGCGGACTACGAGCAGTACTTC; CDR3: CASSPGADYEQYF
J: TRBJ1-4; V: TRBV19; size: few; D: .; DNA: TGTGCCAGTAGTATACAGGGAACGGGAAAACTGTTTTTT; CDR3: CASSIQGTGKLFF
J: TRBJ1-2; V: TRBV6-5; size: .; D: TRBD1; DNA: TGTGCCAGCAGTATAACAGGGGGTGGTAACTATGGCTACACCTTC; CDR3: CASSITGGGNYGYTF
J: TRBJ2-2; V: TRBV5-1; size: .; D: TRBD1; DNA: TGCGCCGGAAGACAGGGAACGAACACCGGGGAGCTGTTTTTT; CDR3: CAGRQGTNTGELFF
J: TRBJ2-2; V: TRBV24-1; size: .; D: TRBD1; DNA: TGTGCCACCAGCAGACAGGGCACCGGGGAGCTGTTTTTT; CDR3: CATSRQGTGELFF
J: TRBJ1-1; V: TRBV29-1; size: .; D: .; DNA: TGCAGCGTTTTGTGGGGAGGAAACACTGAAGCTTTCTTT; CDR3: CSVLWGGNTEAFF
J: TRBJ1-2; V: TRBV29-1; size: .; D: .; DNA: TGCAGCGTTGAAGACCTCGCGACACCCCCAGGAAACTATGGCTACACCTTC; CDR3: CSVEDLATPPGNYGYTF
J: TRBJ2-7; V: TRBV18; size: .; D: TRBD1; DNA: TGTGCCAGCTCACTCCCCCCACAGGGGGCGCGGTACGAGCAGTACTTC; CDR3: CASSLPPQGARYEQYF
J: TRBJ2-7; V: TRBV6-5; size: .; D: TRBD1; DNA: TGTGCCAGCAGTTACTCTGGACAGGGCAGAAGCTACGAGCAGTACTTC; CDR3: CASSYSGQGRSYEQYF
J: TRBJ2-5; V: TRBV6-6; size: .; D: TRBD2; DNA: TGTGCCAGCAGTTACTTGACTAGCCCTCAAGAGACCCAGTACTTC; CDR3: CASSYLTSPQETQYF
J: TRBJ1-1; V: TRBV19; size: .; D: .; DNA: TGTGCCAGTAGTATAGGTGGGGCCACTGAAGCTTTCTTT; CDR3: CASSIGGATEAFF
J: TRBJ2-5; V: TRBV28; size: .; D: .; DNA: TGTGCCAGCAGTTTAAGCCAGGGTGGAGAGACCCAGTACTTC; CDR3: CASSLSQGGETQYF
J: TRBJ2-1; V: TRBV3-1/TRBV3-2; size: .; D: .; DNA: TGTGCCAGCAGCCAAACTGTGGTGGAGCAGTTCTTC; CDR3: CASSQTVVEQFF
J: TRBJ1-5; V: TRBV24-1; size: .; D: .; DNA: TGTGCCACCAGTGATGGGGGGAGGAATCAGCCCCAGCATTTT; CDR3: CATSDGGRNQPQHF
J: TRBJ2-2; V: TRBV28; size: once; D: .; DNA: TGTGCCAGCGGACAGCCAAACACCGGGGAGCTGTTTTTT; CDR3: CASGQPNTGELFF
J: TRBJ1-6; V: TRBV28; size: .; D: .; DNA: TGTGCCAGCGGCTTGCGTTCGGAGTACGTTTATAATTCACCCCTCCACTTT; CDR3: CASGLRSEYVYNSPLHF
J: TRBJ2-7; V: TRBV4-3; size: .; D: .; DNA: TGCGCCAGCAGCCAACAGGGAGGCTCCTACGAGCAGTACTTC; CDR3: CASSQQGGSYEQYF
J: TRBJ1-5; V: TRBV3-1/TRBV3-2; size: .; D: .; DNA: TGTGCCAGCAGCCAAGGGCCAGGGCCCAATCAGCCCCAGCATTTT; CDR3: CASSQGPGPNQPQHF
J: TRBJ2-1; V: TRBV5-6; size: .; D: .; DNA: TGTGCCAGCAGCTTCTACCGGGAAGCAATCTACAATGAGCAGTTCTTC; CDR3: CASSFYREAIYNEQFF
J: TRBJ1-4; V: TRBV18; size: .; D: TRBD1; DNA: TGTGCCAGCTCACCCCTGGGACAGACTAATGAAAAACTGTTTTTT; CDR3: CASSPLGQTNEKLFF
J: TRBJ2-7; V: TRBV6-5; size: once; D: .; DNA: TGTGCCAGCAGTTACCCAAGCTCCAACGAGCAGTACTTC; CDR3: CASSYPSSNEQYF
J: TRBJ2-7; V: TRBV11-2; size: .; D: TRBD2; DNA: TGTGCCAGCAGCAAGCTAGGTAGCGGGATATACGAGCAGTACTTC; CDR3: CASSKLGSGIYEQYF
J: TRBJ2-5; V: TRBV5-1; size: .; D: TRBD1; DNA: TGCGCCAGCAGCTCCGGACAGGGCTGGTTGGAGACCCAGTACTTC; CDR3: CASSSGQGWLETQYF
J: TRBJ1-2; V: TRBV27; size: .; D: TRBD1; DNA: TGTGCCAGCAGTTTGGAGAGACAGGGGTTTGGCTACACCTTC; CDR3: CASSLERQGFGYTF
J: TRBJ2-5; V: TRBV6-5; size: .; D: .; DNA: TGTGCCAGCAGTTACTTATACAGGAAAGGAGAGACCCAGTACTTC; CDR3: CASSYLYRKGETQYF
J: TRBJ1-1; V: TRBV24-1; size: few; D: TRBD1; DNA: TGTGCCACCCAAGGGGGCTCCCCCCTCACTGAAGCTTTCTTT; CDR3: CATQGGSPLTEAFF
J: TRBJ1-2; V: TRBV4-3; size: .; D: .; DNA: TGCGCCAGCAGCCAAGGATTGGACACCAGCTATGGCTACACCTTC; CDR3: CASSQGLDTSYGYTF
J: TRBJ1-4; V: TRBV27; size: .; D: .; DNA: TGTGCCAGCAGTTTGAGGAGGGGAACTAATGAAAAACTGTTTTTT; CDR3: CASSLRRGTNEKLFF
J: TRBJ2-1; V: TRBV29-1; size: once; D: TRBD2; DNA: TGCAGCGCCTCCCTGACTAGCGGGGGAAATGAGCAGTTCTTC; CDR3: CSASLTSGGNEQFF
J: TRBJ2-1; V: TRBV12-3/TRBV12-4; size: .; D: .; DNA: TGTGCCAGCAGTTTCGGGGAGCGGCAGTTCTTC; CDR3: CASSFGERQFF